The source of this TCR beta chain is a study of cytomegalovirus exposure and HLA in healthy donors (dated 2017 in TCRdb). Turning to the overall study: An earlier analysis of several hundred of the donors reported under 300 Gb of sequence data and 117 million unique TCR beta sequences obtained from about 179 million T cells. Roughly 300 gigabases of sequencing data and tens of millions of unique TCR sequences were included in an early release covering over 600 HLA-typed donors. The genetic ancestry cluster associated with self-reported Caucasian donors included about four fifths of the 350 to 500 genotyped donors. The aim of the study was to test whether cataloging public T cell receptors could identify signatures of past pathogen exposure. The T cell repertoires of roughly 660 subjects were profiled by immunosequencing and related to cytomegalovirus serostatus. Along with the approximately 650-subject first cohort, a separate validation cohort of roughly 110 different subjects was used. To predict cytomegalovirus infection status, the study brought together high-throughput TCR immunosequencing, statistical association of individual TCRs with disease status, and machine learning. A later analysis re-examined previously published TCR beta repertoires from over 500 donors and added high-resolution HLA genotyping to investigate patterns of TCR occurrence. The later analysis used no new phenotypic data to find candidate immune exposures, relying instead on TCR beta sequences and their occurrence across donors. An earlier analysis of 587 of the donors used high-throughput TCR beta sequencing to judge whether each TCR beta V gene segment behaved as functional or pseudogenic. Donor age, sex, ethnicity and CMV serostatus were compiled together with the repertoire data. Genome-wide SNP genotypes for about 65% of the 666 donors were used in a later genetic analysis, which treated that subset as a discovery cohort. All discovery cohort repertoires had been generated using a single sequencing platform. HLA typing included class I and class II loci at four-digit resolution. Typing coverage differed by locus: A, B, C, DRB1 and DQB1 were typed in roughly 620-630 donors, DQA1 in about 550, DPA1 in 600 to 610, and DPB1 in just under 490. Roughly 5 DR-DQ haplotypes were handled as single units for association and clustering, since linkage in the cohort was strong. Across about 380 genotyped donors of the cohort, an average of about 240,000 unique TCR beta nucleotide sequences per donor were sequenced, and approximately 17% of those sequences were non-productive.

Compared with germline, V lacks 4 bases and J lacks 2 bases; bases without a gene match: 4. The germline V gene supplies CDR1 MNHEY and CDR2 SVGAGI. The CDR3 spans 15 residues, from the cysteine through the phenylalanine. Only CDR3 DNA remains: 45 bases, in frame from the first base. The cohort was made up of 666 healthy bone marrow donors. Cohort members were all nominally healthy when sampled, although unrecorded immune exposures were likely present. The donor tested CMV seronegative, placing the donor among the approximately 400 seronegative members of the cohort. Each donor provided a peripheral blood sample, and peripheral blood mononuclear cells were used for TCR beta sequencing. The Qiagen DNeasy Blood Extraction Kit was used to extract genomic DNA from the blood cell samples. The paper's findings and limits, for the study overall: The study listed approximately 160 TCR beta chains as associated with cytomegalovirus. In a later analysis, the rate of TCR association differed among HLA loci, with DRB1 alleles having the most associated TCRs and HLA-C alleles having the fewest. The sequencing pipeline was judged likely to have produced a cluster of highly shared sequence variants as a technical artifact. Correlated functional status among segregating V segments might reflect linkage disequilibrium, but an unknown experimental factor could not be ruled out. In a later analysis, 16,951 TCR beta sequences were associated with specific HLA alleles at a false discovery rate of 0.05. In a later analysis, HLA-associated TCR beta chains were found to be more clonally expanded and to have lower generation probabilities than equally common non-associated chains. In a later analysis, several top co-occurrence clusters were reported to appear linked to parvovirus B19, influenza, CMV and Epstein-Barr virus. The presence/absence analyses assumed that sequencing depth was roughly uniform across donors, and that assumption may not be true. In a later genetic analysis, fewer N-insertions in productive TCRs were reported among donors in an Asian-associated ancestry cluster than the roughly 700-donor mean. Some IMGT-functional V segments, including TRBV6-2 and TRBV6-3, could not be told apart with the 87-base-pair reads, so those segments were excluded. A further reported finding was that TCR beta sequences accurately predicted the HLA-A and HLA-B alleles for most subjects in the first cohort. V-gene and J-gene trimming of TCR beta chains was associated with a missense DCLRE1C variant in a later genetic analysis, and the association was replicated in an independent cohort. When HLA alleles, especially DR and DQ, strongly co-occurred, TCR associations were difficult to assign to individual alleles. Across donors, most TCR sequences were observed very rarely, whereas some public TCRs were present in many individuals. Broadly in line with IMGT annotations, most TCR beta V segments showed up in productive rearrangements about 90% or about 30% of the time in an earlier analysis of around 550 of the donors. The classifier was reported to diagnose cytomegalovirus status with high specificity and sensitivity in both the original and validation cohorts. Because some donors lacked HLA typing at each locus, the association tests relied only on the typed subset. The cohort was sequenced for TCR beta chains only, and without alpha or paired-chain data the features that could be detected were limited. The authors suggested that the approach could potentially be extended to other disease states and immunological phenotypes. Immune exposure information for the cohort was limited to CMV serostatus. A later analysis found that most CMV-associated TCR beta chains appeared HLA-restricted, with HLA associations seemingly driven largely by CMV exposure. In vitro tests confirmed that a few of the cytomegalovirus-associated TCR beta chains recognize cytomegalovirus antigens. Because counts were too low, around 17 rarely observed V segments, including chromosome 9 orphons, were left out of the earlier analysis of 587 of the donors.

This clone was detected only a few times. The antigen this receptor binds is unknown. The input lacks base qualities; no much larger clone sits a single base away. Library preparation employed the immunoSEQ multiplex PCR assay. For the multiplex PCR, a mixture combining 60 forward primers for TCR Vbeta segments and 13 reverse primers for TCR Jbeta segments was used. Amplification of the CDR3 region of rearranged TCR beta genes was performed with a multiplex PCR assay on genomic DNA. The amplified TCR beta libraries were sequenced on the Illumina HiSeq System as 87-base-pair reads. Concerning the study's data processing: Across the 670 or so repertoires, a later analysis counted some 80 million unique TCR beta chains, approximately 10 million of which were shared by at least two donors. A nearest-neighbor algorithm error-corrected the raw reads and collapsed the reads into unique sequences, merging closely related sequences to remove PCR and sequencing errors. V, D and J gene segments were assigned by aligning CDR3 sequences to IMGT reference sequences. For a sequence to be retained, at least a six-nucleotide match to both a V gene segment and a J gene segment was required. Rearrangements were classified as productive when the CDR3 lacked stop codons and remained in frame with V and J, and all other rearrangements were classified as non-productive. Following IMGT convention, CDR3 was defined as the stretch from the second conserved V-encoded cysteine up to the conserved J-encoded phenylalanine. The earlier analysis of fewer than 750 of the donors excluded sequences that lacked an unambiguous match to a single V gene segment. In an earlier analysis of about 590 of the donors, a V segment was called functional when productive rearrangements were above 56.7%, and segregating when the standard deviation between donors exceeded 5%. A statistical classification framework was built for diagnosing cytomegalovirus status from the catalog of TCR beta chain sequences. In a later analysis, V and J genes were assigned by comparing TCR nucleotide sequences against IMGT/GENE-DB human TR gene sequences. In a later analysis, CDR3 sequences and most-parsimonious VDJ recombination scenarios were assigned using the TCRdist pipeline. In a later analysis, each TCR beta chain was defined by its CDR3 amino acid sequence together with its V-gene family, and reads without a unique V-gene family were excluded. To address suspected cross-contamination and a sequencing artifact, a later analysis removed over 500 highly shared, low-generation-probability nucleotide sequences. In a later analysis, a clonal expansion index for each public chain was calculated from normalized within-repertoire ranks of inferred template counts. Generation probabilities in a later analysis came from a VDJ recombination model fitted to out-of-frame rearrangements, and those results were checked against IGoR. Hypergeometric tests were used in a later analysis to score TCR-TCR, TCR-HLA and TCR-CMV co-occurrence, with a repertoire-size bias correction applied to the TCR pairs. False discovery rates were estimated in a later analysis by permuting HLA or CMV assignments 20 times. In a later analysis, co-occurring TCRs were grouped with DBSCAN, and TCRdist sequence similarity was added when clustering was performed within HLA-allele-positive subsets. Repertoires with fewer than 30,000 or more than 120,000 public chains, plus five repertoires with anomalous nucleotide sharing, were excluded from co-occurrence clustering. TCRdb provides this immuneACCESS table in a form limited to in-frame rearrangements. Some clones are lacking; in checked studies, under half of them reflect an unresolved V gene, and why the rest are absent is not known. The V and J calls and the clone size are those of that table, but D and trimming were determined from the DNA. Recorded for this sample are over 100,000 clones; 55% to 80% of them occurred a single time. The ten top clones hold 2% to 2.5% of the sample.

This chain is built from TRBV6-5 and TRBJ2-3; 9 junctional bases match TRBD1. This clonotype was sampled from a woman aged 25 to 39 in good health and CMV-seronegative. The specimen sequenced was PBMCs. The CDR3 protein sequence reads: CASSLGQGATDTQYF. The bases read TGTGCCAGCAGTTTGGGACAGGGTGCCACAGATACGCAGTATTTT.